The rows below give T cell receptor beta chains drawn from one sample of a study of cytomegalovirus exposure and HLA in healthy donors. Method: immunoSEQ multiplex PCR; TCRdb's copy keeps in-frame clones and lacks some. The profile covers under 85,000 clones, with around 68% appearing a single time and about 17% taken by the ten largest. Sequencing used PBMCs. Receptors were obtained from a middle-aged man in good health and CMV-seropositive. The CDR3 runs from the conserved cysteine through the conserved F or W. A D gene is named only where the DNA matches it firmly. Where a row states a size, it is once, few, many or the class of an expanded clone; other rows omit it.

j_gene: TRBJ2-5
d_gene: TRBD1
v_gene: TRBV7-7
abundance: NA
CDR3aa: CASSRGQGGETQYF
CDR3nt: TGTGCTAGCAGCCGGGGACAGGGAGGGGAGACCCAGTACTTC

j_gene: TRBJ2-7
d_gene: TRBD2
v_gene: TRBV6-6
abundance: NA
CDR3aa: CASSSTSGRVGEQYF
CDR3nt: TGTGCCAGCAGTTCAACTAGCGGGAGAGTGGGTGAGCAGTACTTC

j_gene: TRBJ1-2
d_gene: NA
v_gene: TRBV4-3
abundance: few
CDR3aa: CASSQEGGSAGYTF
CDR3nt: TGCGCCAGCAGCCAAGAGGGCGGGAGTGCTGGCTACACCTTC

j_gene: TRBJ1-1
d_gene: NA
v_gene: TRBV11-2
abundance: NA
CDR3aa: CASSLEGGRGTEAFF
CDR3nt: TGTGCCAGCAGCTTAGAGGGGGGGCGAGGGACTGAAGCTTTCTTT

j_gene: TRBJ2-1
d_gene: NA
v_gene: TRBV6-4
abundance: NA
CDR3aa: CASSDYLGATVGEQFF
CDR3nt: TGTGCCAGCAGTGACTATCTAGGGGCTACCGTCGGTGAGCAGTTCTTC

j_gene: TRBJ2-6
d_gene: NA
v_gene: TRBV7-9
abundance: NA
CDR3aa: CASTASGDPLSGANVLTF
CDR3nt: TGTGCCAGCACAGCCTCAGGGGATCCCCTCTCTGGGGCCAACGTCCTGACTTTC

j_gene: TRBJ2-1
d_gene: TRBD1
v_gene: TRBV6-1
abundance: NA
CDR3aa: CASRRDRGLYEQFF
CDR3nt: TGTGCCAGCAGGCGGGACAGGGGGCTCTATGAGCAGTTCTTC

j_gene: TRBJ2-5
d_gene: NA
v_gene: TRBV7-7
abundance: once
CDR3aa: CATGQGLETQYF
CDR3nt: TGTGCTACAGGTCAGGGTTTAGAGACCCAGTACTTC

j_gene: TRBJ2-7
d_gene: TRBD1
v_gene: TRBV6-1
abundance: NA
CDR3aa: CASSEDNRGLTYEQYF
CDR3nt: TGTGCCAGCAGTGAAGATAACAGGGGGCTGACCTACGAGCAGTACTTC

j_gene: TRBJ1-2
d_gene: NA
v_gene: TRBV5-6
abundance: NA
CDR3aa: CASSLARGQKIPFYGYTF
CDR3nt: TGTGCCAGCAGCTTGGCGCGGGGGCAGAAGATCCCTTTCTATGGCTACACCTTC

j_gene: TRBJ1-2
d_gene: NA
v_gene: TRBV4-3
abundance: NA
CDR3aa: CASSQERYRDGYTF
CDR3nt: TGCGCCAGCAGCCAAGAAAGGTACAGGGATGGCTACACCTTC

j_gene: TRBJ2-3
d_gene: TRBD1
v_gene: TRBV29-1
abundance: once
CDR3aa: CSVEVTRGHVRTDTQYF
CDR3nt: TGCAGCGTTGAAGTCACGAGGGGGCATGTTCGCACAGATACGCAGTATTTT

j_gene: TRBJ2-2
d_gene: TRBD2
v_gene: TRBV7-6
abundance: NA
CDR3aa: CASSLGAGGTGELFF
CDR3nt: TGTGCCAGCAGCTTGGGGGCGGGGGGCACCGGGGAGCTGTTTTTT

j_gene: TRBJ2-1
d_gene: NA
v_gene: TRBV11-3
abundance: NA
CDR3aa: CASSLGGQGPHNEQFF
CDR3nt: TGTGCCAGCAGCTTAGGTGGGCAGGGCCCTCACAATGAGCAGTTCTTC

j_gene: TRBJ1-1
d_gene: NA
v_gene: TRBV30
abundance: NA
CDR3aa: CAWFRNTEAFF
CDR3nt: TGTGCCTGGTTCAGGAACACTGAAGCTTTCTTT

j_gene: TRBJ2-7
d_gene: TRBD2
v_gene: TRBV28
abundance: NA
CDR3aa: CASSLVAGGPYEQYF
CDR3nt: TGTGCCAGCAGTTTAGTGGCGGGAGGGCCCTACGAGCAGTACTTC

j_gene: TRBJ2-3
d_gene: NA
v_gene: TRBV19
abundance: NA
CDR3aa: CASRTGTDTQYF
CDR3nt: TGTGCCAGTAGGACAGGAACAGATACGCAGTATTTT

j_gene: TRBJ2-1
d_gene: TRBD2
v_gene: TRBV14
abundance: NA
CDR3aa: CASSPLLGGEYNEQFF
CDR3nt: TGTGCCAGCAGCCCGCTTTTGGGGGGGGAATACAATGAGCAGTTCTTC

j_gene: TRBJ2-7
d_gene: TRBD1
v_gene: TRBV2
abundance: few
CDR3aa: CASRRTGDSYEQYF
CDR3nt: TGTGCCAGCAGGAGGACAGGGGACTCCTACGAGCAGTACTTC

j_gene: TRBJ2-6
d_gene: TRBD2
v_gene: TRBV10-1
abundance: NA
CDR3aa: CASRWEGRGGANVLTF
CDR3nt: TGCGCCAGCAGGTGGGAGGGAAGAGGTGGGGCCAACGTCCTGACTTTC

j_gene: TRBJ1-4
d_gene: NA
v_gene: TRBV30
abundance: NA
CDR3aa: CAWSPQDATNEKLFF
CDR3nt: TGTGCCTGGAGTCCGCAGGATGCAACTAATGAAAAACTGTTTTTT

j_gene: TRBJ2-1
d_gene: NA
v_gene: TRBV19
abundance: once
CDR3aa: CASSIGFRRRDKDEQFF
CDR3nt: TGTGCCAGTAGTATAGGTTTCCGGCGGCGGGATAAGGATGAGCAGTTCTTC

j_gene: TRBJ2-7
d_gene: TRBD2
v_gene: TRBV7-8
abundance: NA
CDR3aa: CASSRDYTYEQYF
CDR3nt: TGTGCCAGCAGCCGGGACTACACCTACGAGCAGTACTTC

j_gene: TRBJ1-5
d_gene: NA
v_gene: TRBV30
abundance: NA
CDR3aa: CAWSRGYGNQPQHF
CDR3nt: TGTGCCTGGAGTAGAGGCTACGGCAATCAGCCCCAGCATTTT

j_gene: TRBJ2-7
d_gene: NA
v_gene: TRBV16
abundance: NA
CDR3aa: CASSQFFGSGEQYF
CDR3nt: TGTGCCAGCAGCCAATTTTTTGGTTCGGGTGAGCAGTACTTC

j_gene: TRBJ1-1
d_gene: TRBD1
v_gene: TRBV10-3
abundance: NA
CDR3aa: CAIRLDRENTEAFF
CDR3nt: TGTGCCATCAGGCTAGACAGGGAGAACACTGAAGCTTTCTTT

j_gene: TRBJ2-1
d_gene: NA
v_gene: TRBV9
abundance: NA
CDR3aa: CASSVGGAVEQFF
CDR3nt: TGTGCCAGCAGCGTGGGTGGGGCCGTTGAGCAGTTCTTC

j_gene: TRBJ2-3
d_gene: NA
v_gene: TRBV7-2
abundance: once
CDR3aa: CASSPEYLRTDTQYF
CDR3nt: TGTGCCAGCAGCCCCGAGTATCTTCGCACAGATACGCAGTATTTT

j_gene: TRBJ2-7
d_gene: TRBD2
v_gene: TRBV7-9
abundance: NA
CDR3aa: CASGGTSGIWEQYF
CDR3nt: TGTGCCAGCGGAGGGACTAGCGGGATCTGGGAGCAGTACTTC

j_gene: TRBJ2-1
d_gene: TRBD2
v_gene: TRBV11-2
abundance: NA
CDR3aa: CASSTLAAEQFF
CDR3nt: TGTGCCAGCAGCACTCTAGCGGCTGAGCAGTTCTTC

j_gene: TRBJ1-2
d_gene: TRBD1
v_gene: TRBV2
abundance: NA
CDR3aa: CASSATWTGRGGYTF
CDR3nt: TGTGCCAGCAGTGCGACCTGGACAGGCCGAGGTGGCTACACCTTC

j_gene: TRBJ2-5
d_gene: NA
v_gene: TRBV11-3
abundance: NA
CDR3aa: CASSLGQARQETQYF
CDR3nt: TGTGCCAGCAGCTTAGGACAGGCACGCCAAGAGACCCAGTACTTC

j_gene: TRBJ2-5
d_gene: NA
v_gene: TRBV7-6
abundance: NA
CDR3aa: CASSIYRDYQETQYF
CDR3nt: TGTGCCAGCAGCATTTACCGGGACTACCAAGAGACCCAGTACTTC

j_gene: TRBJ1-5
d_gene: TRBD1
v_gene: TRBV7-3
abundance: NA
CDR3aa: CASSDPPPGQGAEQPQHF
CDR3nt: TGTGCCAGCAGCGACCCCCCCCCGGGACAGGGGGCCGAGCAGCCCCAGCATTTT

j_gene: TRBJ1-5
d_gene: TRBD1
v_gene: TRBV5-8
abundance: NA
CDR3aa: CASRVGTGLDNQPQHF
CDR3nt: TGTGCCAGCAGAGTCGGGACAGGGTTAGACAATCAGCCCCAGCATTTT

j_gene: TRBJ2-1
d_gene: NA
v_gene: TRBV5-1
abundance: few
CDR3aa: CASSFDSAGLNEQFF
CDR3nt: TGCGCCAGCAGCTTCGATAGCGCCGGCTTAAATGAGCAGTTCTTC

j_gene: TRBJ2-2
d_gene: NA
v_gene: TRBV10-3
abundance: few
CDR3aa: CASSYSGQGNTGELFF
CDR3nt: TGTGCCAGCAGTTACTCCGGGCAGGGGAACACCGGGGAGCTGTTTTTT

j_gene: TRBJ2-3
d_gene: TRBD2
v_gene: TRBV7-8
abundance: NA
CDR3aa: CASSQTSGSTDTQYF
CDR3nt: TGTGCCAGCAGTCAAACTAGCGGGAGTACAGATACGCAGTATTTT